Shown below are 30 T cell receptor beta chains from a single sample sequenced in a study of T cell changes during pregnancy in multiple sclerosis. Using immunoSEQ multiplex PCR, the repertoire was profiled, and TCRdb retains in-frame clones only, with some absent. The sample has around 60,000 clones; roughly nine tenths are singletons. Material: CD4+ T cells from peripheral blood mononuclear cells, obtained after pregnancy. These receptors all come from a female donor in good health, enrolled as a control in a pregnancy study.

The genes are TRBV30 and TRBJ1-1; maybe TRBD1 (6 bases). The CDR3 contains 14 residues. The V end lost 2 bases, the J end lost 4 bases, and 14 bases lay between the germline ends. Germline loops: CDR1 GTSNPN, CDR2 SVGIG (reference sequence). The CDR3 sequence is CAWSMDSRPTEAFF. For the CDR3, the DNA is TGTGCCTGGAGTATGGACAGCAGACCCACTGAAGCTTTCTTT.

CDR3 residues: CASSLVEAFSEQYF. CDR3 DNA: TGTGCCAGCAGCTTGGTGGAGGCTTTCTCCGAGCAGTACTTC. The V and J genes are TRBV5-8 and TRBJ2-7; a possible D gene is TRBD2 (5 bases). Trimming took off 0 bases at V and 6 bases at J, with 13 bases between the two ends. Germline-derived CDR1 and CDR2 are SGHTS and YDEGEE. This CDR3 has 14 residues.

The chain has TRBV5-4 and TRBJ1-2, with 10 bases aligning to TRBD1. The CDR3 consists of 17 residues. Germline V gene sequence: CDR1 SGHNT, CDR2 YYREEE (reference sequence). The J segment lost 3 bases and the V segment lost 0 bases, leaving 8 bases of the junction unmatched. The CDR3, as DNA: TGTGCCAGCAGCTTGGGGGCCGGACAGGGGGTGGACTATGGCTACACCTTC. Amino acids: CASSLGAGQGVDYGYTF.

The V call is TRBV7-2, the J call TRBJ1-1, with a weak D call TRBD1 (5 bases). V was cut by 0 bases and J by 0 bases, with 8 bases left in between. Germline CDR1 reads SGHTA; CDR2 reads FQGNSA. The CDR3 has 15 residues. This CDR3 reads CASSLAGTMNTEAFF. DNA for the CDR3: TGTGCCAGCAGCTTAGCCGGGACTATGAACACTGAAGCTTTCTTT. Variable domain in full (rest from reference TRBV7-2 and TRBJ1-1): GAGVSQSPSNKVTEKGKDVELRCDPISGHTALYWYRQSLGQGLEFLIYFQGNSAPDKSGLPSDRFSAERTGGSVSTLTIQRTQQEDSAVYLCASSLAGTMNTEAFFGQGTRLTVV.

This chain connects TRBV30 to TRBJ1-3, with D unresolved. Germline V gene data show CDR1 as GTSNPN and CDR2 as SVGIG (reference sequence). With 0 bases removed from V and 0 bases from J, the gap between germline ends came to 6 bases. The CDR3 sequence is 14 residues long. The CDR3 sequence is CAWSVTGSGNTIYF. The DNA of the CDR3 is TGTGCCTGGAGTGTAACCGGCTCTGGAAACACCATATATTTT.

This clone was seen once. The V and J genes are TRBV9 and TRBJ1-1; no clear D. The CDR3 consists of 15 residues. The germline CDR1 and CDR2 sequences are SGDLS and YYNGEE. With 4 bases removed from V and 3 bases from J, the gap between germline ends came to 16 bases. The CDR3 loop reads CASSPGTRDYTEAFF. CDR3 nucleotides: TGTGCCAGCAGCCCCGGAACCCGGGATTACACTGAAGCTTTCTTT.

The chain has TRBV9 and TRBJ2-1; D ambiguous. This CDR3 has 14 residues. Germline V lookup: CDR1 SGDLS, CDR2 YYNGEE. V lost 4 bases, J lost 6 bases, and 14 bases lay in between. The CDR3 loop is CASSLRPLGNEQFF. The CDR3 DNA is TGTGCCAGCAGCCTGAGGCCCCTGGGCAATGAGCAGTTCTTC.

The chain links TRBV29-1 to TRBJ1-4; 9 nucleotides match TRBD1. From germline, CDR1 is SQVTM and CDR2 ANQGSEA. Unmatched junction bases numbered 5, after V lost 4 bases and J lost 11 bases. CDR3 size: 12 residues. CDR3 DNA sequence: TGCAGCGTTGGGGACAGGGTGGGCAAACTGTTTTTT. Translating it yields CSVGDRVGKLFF.

The chain employs TRBV4-3 and TRBJ1-3; no clear D. Germline values: CDR1 LGHNA, CDR2 YSLEER. This CDR3 spans 16 amino acids. Trimming shortened V by 1 base and J by 2 bases, and 12 bases separated the two germline ends. CDR3 in amino acids: CASSQGPRTAGNTIYF. The CDR3 DNA sequence: TGCGCCAGCAGCCAAGGCCCCCGTACGGCTGGAAACACCATATATTTT.

The V gene is TRBV18, the J gene TRBJ1-1; 7 bases agree with TRBD1. J was trimmed by 8 bases and V by 2 bases; bases with no gene match: 5. The CDR3 consists of 13 residues. CDR1 and CDR2 (germline): KGHSH, LQKENI. The CDR3 DNA reads TGTGCCAGCTCACCAACCGGGACAGAAGAAGCTTTCTTT. As protein: CASSPTGTEEAFF. The variable domain in full, completed from reference TRBV18 and TRBJ1-1, reads NAGVMQNPRHLVRRRGQEARLRCSPMKGHSHVYWYRQLPEEGLKFMVYLQKENIIDESGMPKERFSAEFPKEGPSILRIQQVVRGDSAAYFCASSPTGTEEAFFGQGTRLTVV.

The rearrangement joins TRBV19 to TRBJ2-3, with 7 bases identical to TRBD2. Germline assignment: CDR1 LNHDA and CDR2 SQIVND (reference sequence). V gave up 9 bases and J gave up 4 bases; unmatched junction bases: 13. This CDR3 spans 15 amino acids. CDR3 sequence: CASEDRDRGADTQYF. The CDR3 DNA reads TGTGCCAGCGAGGACCGTGACCGGGGGGCAGATACGCAGTATTTT.

The CDR3 bases are TGTGCCAGCAGCCCCCAAAGAGACAGGGTCGGGTACACCGGGGAGCTGTTTTTT. This encodes CASSPQRDRVGYTGELFF. J is TRBJ2-2 and V is TRBV7-9; 7 positions match TRBD1. V dropped 5 bases and J dropped 3; count of bases not matched to a gene: 15. Germline loops: CDR1 SEHNR, CDR2 FQNEAQ (reference sequence). CDR3 length: 18 amino acids.

The genes are TRBV20-1 and TRBJ1-2; no clear D gene. This CDR3 spans 10 amino acids. Germline-derived CDR1 and CDR2 are DFQATT and SNEGSKA (reference sequence). Trimming pared 5 bases from V and 3 bases from J, leaving 4 bases between. The chain's CDR3 is CSAPYYGYTF. As DNA, the CDR3 is TGCAGTGCTCCCTACTATGGCTACACCTTC.

This clone was counted once. This chain uses TRBV25-1 with TRBJ1-2, with D possibly being TRBD1 (6 bases). This CDR3 has 16 residues. Between the trimmed V and J ends, which lost 6 bases and 4 bases, there was a span of 21 bases. Germline CDR1 is MGHDK and CDR2 is SYGVNS. CDR3: CASSTSGTGLIYGYTF. Here the CDR3 DNA reads TGTGCCAGCAGCACAAGCGGTACAGGGTTGATCTATGGCTACACCTTC.

The genes are TRBV2 and TRBJ2-1, with 7 nucleotides matching TRBD2. Germline assignment: CDR1 SNHLY and CDR2 FYNNEI. V shed 9 bases, J shed 7 bases, and the junction held 6 bases outside the gene matches. The CDR3 spans 12 residues. The CDR3 DNA is TGTGCCAGTCGGGAGGATGGGAATGAGCAGTTCTTC. As protein: CASREDGNEQFF.

The chain has TRBV5-6 and TRBJ1-4; 7 bases match TRBD1. V shed 1 base and J 8 bases; nucleotides not matched to a gene: 5. CDR1 and CDR2 (germline): SGHDT, YYEEEE. This CDR3 comprises 14 residues. The CDR3 loop is CASSLKGAGEKLFF. The CDR3 nucleotides read TGTGCCAGCAGCTTGAAGGGGGCTGGGGAAAAACTGTTTTTT.

The rearrangement joins TRBV27 to TRBJ1-3; the match to TRBD1 covers 7 bases. The CDR3 is 15 residues long. Trimming took 6 bases from V and 2 from J; bases not matched to a gene: 7. The germline gives CDR1 MNHEY, CDR2 SMNVEV (reference sequence). The CDR3 DNA reads as TGTGCCAGCAGGGTTACAGGGGACGCTGGAAACACCATATATTTT. This gives the protein CASRVTGDAGNTIYF.

The rearrangement joins TRBV6-1 to TRBJ1-2, with D unclear. The CDR3 is 14 residues long. The V end lost 8 bases, the J end lost 4 bases, and 17 bases lay between the germline ends. Germline assignment: CDR1 MNHNS and CDR2 SASEGT. CDR3 in DNA: TGTGCCAGCTCGGTGGAGGGCACCTTCTATGGCTACACCTTC. Translated: CASSVEGTFYGYTF.

The rearrangement links TRBV7-3 to TRBJ2-3, with 7 bases that match TRBD1. V trimming: 8 bases; J trimming: 8 bases; junction bases outside the gene matches: 7. Germline values: CDR1 SGHTA, CDR2 FQGTGA. The CDR3 is 12 amino acids. Here the CDR3 DNA reads TGTGCCAGCTCCGGGACAGTGGGTACGCAGTATTTT. This sequence encodes CASSGTVGTQYF. The full variable domain, with the rest looked up from reference TRBV7-3 and TRBJ2-3, is GAGVSQTPSNKVTEKGKYVELRCDPISGHTALYWYRQSLGQGPEFLIYFQGTGAADDSGLPNDRFFAVRPEGSVSTLKIQRTERGDSAVYLCASSGTVGTQYFGPGTRLTVL.

The rearrangement joins TRBV12-5 to TRBJ2-7, with 9 positions matching TRBD1. The CDR3 sequence is 15 residues long. The germline CDR1 and CDR2 sequences are LGHNT and FRNRAP. Unmatched junction bases numbered 7, after V lost 5 bases and J lost 2 bases. CDR3 sequence reads: CASGQGQGPAYEQYF. The CDR3 nucleotides read TGTGCTAGTGGTCAAGGACAGGGGCCAGCCTACGAGCAGTACTTC.

V is TRBV6-5 and J is TRBJ2-5; 9 nucleotides align to TRBD2. Germline CDR1 is MNHEY and CDR2 is SVGAGI. This CDR3 contains 14 residues. The trim removed 4 bases at V and 5 bases at J, leaving 5 bases unmatched. The CDR3 nucleotides are TGTGCCAGCAGTTCAAGCGGGGGGAGGGAGACCCAGTACTTC. Translating gives CASSSSGGRETQYF.

This chain connects TRBV6-1 to TRBJ1-5; 8 bases fit TRBD1. The V and J ends lost 3 bases and 3 bases, in that order; junction bases with no gene match: 7. Germline V lookup: CDR1 MNHNS, CDR2 SASEGT. The CDR3 covers 16 residues. The CDR3 DNA reads as TGTGCCAGCAGTGAGGGCTCAGGGGGCGACAATCAGCCCCAGCATTTT. Amino acids: CASSEGSGGDNQPQHF.

This clone was picked up one time. The chain employs TRBV9 and TRBJ1-5; the D gene is possibly TRBD1 (5 bases). The CDR3 extends over 15 amino acids. Looked up from germline, CDR1 is SGDLS and CDR2 is YYNGEE. The V end lost 0 bases, the J end lost 7 bases, and 14 bases lay between the germline ends. In nucleotides, the CDR3 is TGTGCCAGCAGCGTAGAGGGAGGGGATGCGCAGCCCCAGCATTTT. It yields the protein CASSVEGGDAQPQHF.

The V gene is TRBV2, the J gene TRBJ1-5, with 7 positions matching TRBD1. Per germline, CDR1 SNHLY and CDR2 FYNNEI. The CDR3 consists of 14 residues. The junction had 4 bases not matched to a gene; V was cut back by 6 bases and J by 2 bases. CDR3 in amino acids: CASSADRGNQPQHF. The DNA for the CDR3 is TGTGCCAGCAGCGCCGACAGGGGCAATCAGCCCCAGCATTTT.

The genes are TRBV29-1 and TRBJ2-2; a possible D gene is TRBD1 (6 bases). Germline CDR1 reads SQVTM; CDR2 reads ANQGSEA. V dropped 6 bases and J dropped 5 bases, with 10 bases sitting between them. The length of the CDR3 is 12 residues. The CDR3 reads CSVTTGTGELFF. The CDR3 DNA is TGCAGCGTAACAACAGGGACCGGGGAGCTGTTTTTT.

This clone was detected once. The rearrangement links TRBV2 to TRBJ2-7; the match to TRBD2 covers 10 bases. V dropped 3 bases and J dropped 5; count of bases not matched to a gene: 10. The V gene's germline CDR1 is SNHLY and CDR2 FYNNEI. This CDR3 spans 16 amino acids. The chain's CDR3 is CASSDDLSGGPDEQYF. The CDR3 DNA follows: TGTGCCAGCAGTGACGACCTTAGCGGGGGGCCGGACGAGCAGTACTTC.

The chain recombines TRBV2 with TRBJ1-5; 8 nucleotides align to TRBD1. The CDR3 contains 14 residues. Germline trimming cut 6 bases from V and 4 bases from J; bases unmatched to any gene: 5. Germline loops: CDR1 SNHLY, CDR2 FYNNEI. The CDR3 DNA reads TGTGCCAGCAGGCAAGGACAGGGTAATCAGCCCCAGCATTTT. Translation gives CASRQGQGNQPQHF.

The chain is built from TRBV30 and TRBJ1-2; 8 nucleotides match TRBD1. CDR1 GTSNPN and CDR2 SVGIG come from the germline V gene (reference sequence). The CDR3 totals 14 residues. After removal of 5 bases from V and 0 bases from J, the junction contained 5 bases not matched to a gene. The CDR3 bases are TGTGCCTGGGGGACAGGTGTAGCTAACTATGGCTACACCTTC. Amino acids: CAWGTGVANYGYTF.

The chain couples TRBV18 to TRBJ1-2, with D possibly being TRBD1 (5 bases). Germline CDR1 reads KGHSH; CDR2 reads LQKENI. CDR3 size: 15 residues. Trimming cost V 2 bases and J 0 bases, with 10 bases left between them. The DNA for the CDR3 is TGTGCCAGCTCACCAGGGGCCCAATCTAACTATGGCTACACCTTC. Protein sequence: CASSPGAQSNYGYTF.

The V call is TRBV10-3, the J call TRBJ1-2, with a possible D match to TRBD1 (5 bases). Germline V CDR1 and CDR2: ENHRY, SYGVKD. V was trimmed by 2 bases and J by 5 bases, leaving 9 bases between them. There are 13 residues in the CDR3. This CDR3 reads CAISERQIYGYTF. CDR3 DNA sequence: TGTGCCATCAGTGAGAGACAGATTTATGGCTACACCTTC.